These T cell receptor beta chains were read from a single sample in a study of T-cell reconstitution after alpha-beta-depleted transplantation in children. Each CDR3 protein is one row after TCRdb ran MiXCR on the PCR reads. The sample consists of fewer than 550,000 distinct CDR3 sequences, about 10% of them appearing once. The sequencing used PBMCs, collected before TCRalphabeta/CD19-depleted stem cell transplant. These receptors all stem from a child aged 2 to 15 with inherited bone marrow failure, due to receive a stem cell transplant. Both conserved end residues are part of each CDR3. The order of the fields is J gene, D gene, clone size, V gene, CDR3 protein, CDR3 DNA. A D gene is named only where the DNA matches it firmly. Size is stated for part of the rows, as once, few or many counts, or as a class when the clone is expanded.

j_call: TRBJ2-5
d_call: TRBD2
clone_size: many
v_call: TRBV6-5
cdr3_aa: CASSYGLAGDQETQYF
cdr3_nt: TGTGCCAGCAGTTACGGGCTAGCGGGAGACCAAGAGACCCAGTACTTC

j_call: TRBJ2-7
d_call: -
clone_size: once
v_call: TRBV6-2/TRBV6-3
cdr3_aa: CASSGSGTTAYEQYF
cdr3_nt: TGTGCCAGCAGTGGGTCCGGGACCACCGCGTACGAGCAGTACTTC

j_call: TRBJ2-2
d_call: TRBD2
clone_size: -
v_call: TRBV11-2
cdr3_aa: CAITLTSGDPNTGELFF
cdr3_nt: TGTGCCATCACCCTGACTAGCGGGGATCCGAACACCGGGGAGCTGTTTTTT

j_call: TRBJ2-2
d_call: TRBD2
clone_size: many
v_call: TRBV7-9
cdr3_aa: CASSPPSGVNTGELFF
cdr3_nt: TGTGCCAGCAGCCCCCCTAGCGGAGTGAACACCGGGGAGCTGTTTTTT

j_call: TRBJ2-1
d_call: -
clone_size: -
v_call: TRBV5-5
cdr3_aa: CASSLALGLRGNEQFF
cdr3_nt: TGTGCCAGCAGCTTGGCTCTAGGTCTTCGGGGGAATGAGCAGTTCTTC

j_call: TRBJ2-5
d_call: TRBD2
clone_size: few
v_call: TRBV5-1
cdr3_aa: CASSRGTSGTQETQYF
cdr3_nt: TGCGCCAGCAGCCGCGGGACTAGCGGGACTCAAGAGACCCAGTACTTC

j_call: TRBJ2-2
d_call: TRBD2
clone_size: -
v_call: TRBV3-1
cdr3_aa: CATCQGLAGGDTGELFF
cdr3_nt: TGTGCCACCTGCCAGGGACTAGCGGGAGGTGACACCGGGGAGCTGTTTTTT

j_call: TRBJ2-1
d_call: -
clone_size: -
v_call: TRBV19
cdr3_aa: CASSTNSGSYNEQFF
cdr3_nt: TGTGCCAGTAGTACCAATAGCGGCTCCTACAATGAGCAGTTCTTC

j_call: TRBJ2-3
d_call: -
clone_size: few
v_call: TRBV9
cdr3_aa: CASSVGEDTQYF
cdr3_nt: TGTGCCAGCAGCGTAGGCGAAGATACGCAGTATTTT

j_call: TRBJ2-7
d_call: -
clone_size: many
v_call: TRBV2
cdr3_aa: CASSPSAASYEQYF
cdr3_nt: TGTGCCAGCAGTCCATCGGCAGCCTCCTACGAGCAGTACTTC

j_call: TRBJ1-6
d_call: -
clone_size: -
v_call: TRBV19
cdr3_aa: CARAGLDNSPLHF
cdr3_nt: TGTGCCAGGGCGGGGCTTGATAATTCACCCCTCCACTTT

j_call: TRBJ2-7
d_call: -
clone_size: -
v_call: TRBV5-4
cdr3_aa: CASSLGIDSYEQYF
cdr3_nt: TGTGCCAGCAGCTTGGGAATAGACTCCTACGAGCAGTACTTC

j_call: TRBJ2-7
d_call: -
clone_size: many
v_call: TRBV18
cdr3_aa: CASSGESNEQYF
cdr3_nt: TGTGCCAGCTCAGGGGAGTCGAACGAGCAGTACTTC

j_call: TRBJ1-2
d_call: -
clone_size: many
v_call: TRBV4-3
cdr3_aa: CASSQDSIGAYGYTF
cdr3_nt: TGCGCCAGCAGCCAAGATTCGATAGGGGCCTATGGCTACACCTTC

j_call: TRBJ2-5
d_call: -
clone_size: few
v_call: TRBV4-3
cdr3_aa: CASSQFWAAGSRETQYF
cdr3_nt: TGCGCCAGCAGCCAATTCTGGGCGGCAGGGTCGAGGGAGACCCAGTACTTC

j_call: TRBJ1-3
d_call: TRBD1
clone_size: many
v_call: TRBV10-3
cdr3_aa: CAISGQGFGNTIYF
cdr3_nt: TGTGCCATCAGTGGACAGGGTTTCGGAAACACCATATATTTT

j_call: TRBJ2-3
d_call: TRBD2
clone_size: many
v_call: TRBV10-2
cdr3_aa: CASLPGIAGDKDTQYF
cdr3_nt: TGCGCCAGCCTACCCGGCATAGCGGGAGACAAGGATACGCAGTATTTT

j_call: TRBJ2-6
d_call: -
clone_size: few
v_call: TRBV30
cdr3_aa: CAWMLRGAGANVLTF
cdr3_nt: TGTGCCTGGATGCTTAGGGGAGCTGGGGCCAACGTCCTGACTTTC

j_call: TRBJ2-1
d_call: -
clone_size: many
v_call: TRBV20-1
cdr3_aa: CSARPPSNEQFF
cdr3_nt: TGCAGTGCTAGACCCCCTAGCAATGAGCAGTTCTTC

j_call: TRBJ2-2
d_call: -
clone_size: many
v_call: TRBV7-2
cdr3_aa: CASSLGVGKRDRELFF
cdr3_nt: TGTGCCAGCAGCTTAGGTGTGGGGAAACGGGATCGGGAGCTGTTTTTT

j_call: TRBJ2-2
d_call: TRBD1
clone_size: many
v_call: TRBV29-1
cdr3_aa: CSAQGAGELFF
cdr3_nt: TGCAGCGCCCAGGGGGCCGGGGAGCTGTTTTTT

j_call: TRBJ2-3
d_call: -
clone_size: many
v_call: TRBV29-1
cdr3_aa: CSVTPGEGIGDTQYF
cdr3_nt: TGCAGCGTCACCCCTGGCGAGGGGATTGGGGATACGCAGTATTTT

j_call: TRBJ2-7
d_call: -
clone_size: few
v_call: TRBV5-6
cdr3_aa: CASRKGLLPYEQYF
cdr3_nt: TGTGCCAGCAGGAAGGGACTTCTCCCCTACGAGCAGTACTTC

j_call: TRBJ2-1
d_call: TRBD2
clone_size: many
v_call: TRBV4-1
cdr3_aa: CASTLLAGGWYEQFF
cdr3_nt: TGCGCCAGCACCCTCCTAGCGGGAGGTTGGTATGAGCAGTTCTTC

j_call: TRBJ1-4
d_call: TRBD1
clone_size: -
v_call: TRBV6-1
cdr3_aa: CASRQGEDEKLFF
cdr3_nt: TGTGCCAGCCGACAGGGGGAGGATGAAAAACTGTTTTTT

j_call: TRBJ1-2
d_call: -
clone_size: many
v_call: TRBV7-9
cdr3_aa: CASSPQGPANYGYTF
cdr3_nt: TGTGCCAGCAGCCCACAGGGCCCAGCTAACTATGGCTACACCTTC

j_call: TRBJ1-2
d_call: -
clone_size: few
v_call: TRBV12-3/TRBV12-4
cdr3_aa: CASSLSGTDGYTF
cdr3_nt: TGTGCCAGCAGTTTATCAGGGACCGATGGCTACACCTTC

j_call: TRBJ1-6
d_call: -
clone_size: many
v_call: TRBV12-3/TRBV12-4
cdr3_aa: CASTRVAGYSPLHF
cdr3_nt: TGTGCCAGCACAAGGGTAGCGGGGTATTCACCCCTCCACTTT

j_call: TRBJ2-7
d_call: -
clone_size: many
v_call: TRBV9
cdr3_aa: CASSVDVDSYHEQYF
cdr3_nt: TGTGCCAGCAGCGTAGACGTTGATTCTTACCACGAGCAGTACTTC

j_call: TRBJ2-7
d_call: TRBD1
clone_size: -
v_call: TRBV29-1
cdr3_aa: CSVGDSFYEQYF
cdr3_nt: TGCAGCGTTGGGGACAGTTTCTACGAGCAGTACTTC

j_call: TRBJ1-5
d_call: -
clone_size: few
v_call: TRBV4-3
cdr3_aa: CASSQGHGVLDQPQHF
cdr3_nt: TGCGCCAGCAGCCAGGGGCATGGGGTTTTGGATCAGCCCCAGCATTTT

j_call: TRBJ2-7
d_call: TRBD1
clone_size: many
v_call: TRBV5-1
cdr3_aa: CASNQVTGGPGYEQYF
cdr3_nt: TGCGCCAGCAACCAAGTCACAGGGGGACCTGGCTACGAGCAGTACTTC